This entry features one TCR beta chain sequence. The data belong to a study of shared clonotypes between healthy human individuals. This CDR3 comprises 16 residues. Germline V gene data show CDR1 as SEHNR and CDR2 as FQNEAQ (reference sequence). With V trimmed by 3 bases and J by 2 bases, 8 bases remained unmatched. The study ran the assay at deep level. Sequencing was performed with immunoSEQ multiplex PCR; in TCRdb, only in-frame clones are kept and a portion is missing. The sample lists 2,500,000 or so clones, around nine tenths occurring once. The specimen sequenced was naive CD4+ T cells sorted from blood. The sample's subset: CD45RA+ positively selected. The sequence derives from a man between 18 and 35 years old in good health. The chain joins TRBV7-9 to TRBJ2-7; TRBD1 agrees at 9 bases. The CDR3 DNA is TGTGCCAGCAGCTTTACCGGGACAGGGCCTCCCTACGAGCAGTACTTC. Translated: CASSFTGTGPPYEQYF. Full variable domain (remainder filled in from reference TRBV7-9 and TRBJ2-7): DTGVSQNPRHKITKRGQNVTFRCDPISEHNRLYWYRQTLGQGPEFLTYFQNEAQLEKSRLLSDRFSAERPKGSFSTLEIQRTEQGDSAMYLCASSFTGTGPPYEQYFGPGTRLTVT.